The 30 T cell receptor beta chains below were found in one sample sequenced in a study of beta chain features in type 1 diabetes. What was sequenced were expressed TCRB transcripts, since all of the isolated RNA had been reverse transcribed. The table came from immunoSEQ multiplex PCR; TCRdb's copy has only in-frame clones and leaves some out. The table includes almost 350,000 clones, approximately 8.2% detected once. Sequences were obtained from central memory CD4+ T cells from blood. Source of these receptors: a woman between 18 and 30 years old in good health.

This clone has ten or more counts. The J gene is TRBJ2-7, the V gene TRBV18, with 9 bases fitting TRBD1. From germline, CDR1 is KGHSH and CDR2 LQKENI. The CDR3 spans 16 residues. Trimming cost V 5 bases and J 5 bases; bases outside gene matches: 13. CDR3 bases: TGTGCCAGCTCATCTAGCCCGGGACAGGGTATCCACGAGCAGTACTTC. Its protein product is CASSSSPGQGIHEQYF. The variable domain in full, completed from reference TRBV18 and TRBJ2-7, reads NAGVMQNPRHLVRRRGQEARLRCSPMKGHSHVYWYRQLPEEGLKFMVYLQKENIIDESGMPKERFSAEFPKEGPSILRIQQVVRGDSAAYFCASSSSPGQGIHEQYFGPGTRLTVT.

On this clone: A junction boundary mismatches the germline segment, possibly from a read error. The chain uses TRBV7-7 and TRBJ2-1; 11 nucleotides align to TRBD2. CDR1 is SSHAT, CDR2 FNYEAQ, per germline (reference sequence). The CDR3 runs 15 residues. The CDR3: CASSAELAGVGEQFF. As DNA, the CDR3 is TGTGCTAGCAGCGCGGAACTAGCGGGAGTAGGTGAGCAGTTCTTC.

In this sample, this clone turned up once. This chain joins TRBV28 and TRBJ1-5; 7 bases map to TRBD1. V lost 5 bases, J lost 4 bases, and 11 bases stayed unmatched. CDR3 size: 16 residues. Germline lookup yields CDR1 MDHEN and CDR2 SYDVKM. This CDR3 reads CASSHSTGLQNQPQHF. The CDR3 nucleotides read TGTGCCAGCAGTCACTCGACAGGGCTTCAAAATCAGCCCCAGCATTTT.

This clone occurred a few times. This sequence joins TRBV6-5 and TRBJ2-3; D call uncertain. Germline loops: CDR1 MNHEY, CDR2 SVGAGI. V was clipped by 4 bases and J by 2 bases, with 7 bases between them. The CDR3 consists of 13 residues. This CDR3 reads CASSWQLTDTQYF. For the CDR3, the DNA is TGTGCCAGCAGTTGGCAGCTCACAGATACGCAGTATTTT.

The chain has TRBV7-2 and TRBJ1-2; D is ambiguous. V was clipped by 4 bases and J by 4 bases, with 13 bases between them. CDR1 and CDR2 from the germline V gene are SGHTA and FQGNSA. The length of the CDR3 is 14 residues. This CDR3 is CASSSPYSGYGYTF. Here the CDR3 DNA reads TGTGCCAGCAGCTCGCCTTATTCGGGCTATGGCTACACCTTC.

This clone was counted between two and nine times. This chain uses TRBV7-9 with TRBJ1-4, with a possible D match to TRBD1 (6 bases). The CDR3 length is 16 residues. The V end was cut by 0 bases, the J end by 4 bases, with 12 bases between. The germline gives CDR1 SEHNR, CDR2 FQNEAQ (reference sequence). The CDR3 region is CASSLAHGGYNEKLFF. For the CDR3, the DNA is TGTGCCAGCAGCTTAGCGCATGGGGGCTATAATGAAAAACTGTTTTTT.

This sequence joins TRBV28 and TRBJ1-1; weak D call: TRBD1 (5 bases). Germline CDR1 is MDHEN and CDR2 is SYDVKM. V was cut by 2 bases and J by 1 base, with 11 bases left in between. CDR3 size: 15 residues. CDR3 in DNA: TGTGCCAGCAGTTTACAGGGTCGAGGGAACACTGAAGCTTTCTTT. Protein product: CASSLQGRGNTEAFF.

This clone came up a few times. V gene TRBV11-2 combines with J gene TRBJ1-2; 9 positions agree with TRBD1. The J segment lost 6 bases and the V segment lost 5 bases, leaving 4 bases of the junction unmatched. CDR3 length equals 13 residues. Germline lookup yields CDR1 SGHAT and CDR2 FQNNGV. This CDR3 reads CASSKQGADGYTF. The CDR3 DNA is TGTGCCAGCAGCAAACAGGGGGCGGATGGCTACACCTTC.

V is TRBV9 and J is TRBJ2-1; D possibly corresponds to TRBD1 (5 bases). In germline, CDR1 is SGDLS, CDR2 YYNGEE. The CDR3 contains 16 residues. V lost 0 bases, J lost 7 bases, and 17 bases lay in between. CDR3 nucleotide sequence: TGTGCCAGCAGCGTAGGCGTTGGACAAGGCCAGAATGAGCAGTTCTTC. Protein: CASSVGVGQGQNEQFF.

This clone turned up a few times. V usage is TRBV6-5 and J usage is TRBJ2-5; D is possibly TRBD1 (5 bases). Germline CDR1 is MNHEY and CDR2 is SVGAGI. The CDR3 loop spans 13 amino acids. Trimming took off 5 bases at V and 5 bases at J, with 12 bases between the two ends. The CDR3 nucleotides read TGTGCCAGCAGTATTAGTTCAGGGGAGACCCAGTACTTC. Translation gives CASSISSGETQYF.

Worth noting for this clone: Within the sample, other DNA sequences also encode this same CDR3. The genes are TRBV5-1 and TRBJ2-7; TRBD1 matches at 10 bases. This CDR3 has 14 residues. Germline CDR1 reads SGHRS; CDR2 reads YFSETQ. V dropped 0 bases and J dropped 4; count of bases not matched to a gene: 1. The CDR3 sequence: CASSLGQGAYEQYF. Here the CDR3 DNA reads TGCGCCAGCAGCTTGGGACAGGGGGCATACGAGCAGTACTTC.

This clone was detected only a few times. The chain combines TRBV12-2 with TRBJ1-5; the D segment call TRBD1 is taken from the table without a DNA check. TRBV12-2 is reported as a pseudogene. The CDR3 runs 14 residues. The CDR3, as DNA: TGTGCAAGTCGACCAGACAGGGACAATCAGCCCCAGCATTTT. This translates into CASRPDRDNQPQHF.

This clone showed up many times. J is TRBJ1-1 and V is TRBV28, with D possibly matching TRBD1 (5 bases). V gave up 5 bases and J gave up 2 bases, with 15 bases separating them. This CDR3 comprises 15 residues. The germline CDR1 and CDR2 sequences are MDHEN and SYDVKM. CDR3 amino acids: CASSPLGRINTEAFF. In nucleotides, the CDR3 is TGTGCCAGCAGTCCCCTGGGACGAATAAACACTGAAGCTTTCTTT. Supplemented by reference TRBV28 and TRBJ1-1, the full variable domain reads DVKVTQSSRYLVKRTGEKVFLECVQDMDHENMFWYRQDPGLGLRLIYFSYDVKMKEKGDIPEGYSVSREKKERFSLILESASTNQTSMYLCASSPLGRINTEAFFGQGTRLTVV.

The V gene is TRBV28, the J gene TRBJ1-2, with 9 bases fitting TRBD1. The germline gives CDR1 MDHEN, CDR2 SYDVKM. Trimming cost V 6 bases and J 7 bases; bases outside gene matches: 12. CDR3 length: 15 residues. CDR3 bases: TGTGCCAGCAGGTCTACTCCGGGACAGGGATTTGGCTACACCTTC. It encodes CASRSTPGQGFGYTF.

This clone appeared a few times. In DNA form, the CDR3 reads TGCAGTGCTAGTAGCCTAGATCCCCAGTACTTC. It translates to CSASSLDPQYF. The chain employs TRBV20-1 and TRBJ2-5; no reliable D call. This CDR3 is 11 amino acids long. Trimming left V 3 bases short and J 9 bases short, with 11 bases between. Germline CDR1 is DFQATT and CDR2 is SNEGSKA (reference sequence).

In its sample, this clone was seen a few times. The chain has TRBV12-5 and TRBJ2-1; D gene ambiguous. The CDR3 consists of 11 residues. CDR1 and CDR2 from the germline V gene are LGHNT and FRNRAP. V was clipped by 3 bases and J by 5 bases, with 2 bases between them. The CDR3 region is CASGLHNEQFF. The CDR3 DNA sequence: TGTGCTAGTGGTTTACACAATGAGCAGTTCTTC.

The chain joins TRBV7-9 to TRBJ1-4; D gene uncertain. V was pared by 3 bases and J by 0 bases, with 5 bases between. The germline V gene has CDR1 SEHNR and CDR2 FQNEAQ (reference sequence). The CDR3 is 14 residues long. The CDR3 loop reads CASSFQATNEKLFF. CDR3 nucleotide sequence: TGTGCCAGCAGCTTCCAGGCAACTAATGAAAAACTGTTTTTT.

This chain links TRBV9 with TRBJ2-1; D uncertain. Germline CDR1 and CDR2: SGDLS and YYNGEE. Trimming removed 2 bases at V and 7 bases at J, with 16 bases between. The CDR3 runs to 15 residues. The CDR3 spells CASSVSSGWQNEQFF. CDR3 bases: TGTGCCAGCAGCGTTTCTTCCGGTTGGCAGAATGAGCAGTTCTTC.

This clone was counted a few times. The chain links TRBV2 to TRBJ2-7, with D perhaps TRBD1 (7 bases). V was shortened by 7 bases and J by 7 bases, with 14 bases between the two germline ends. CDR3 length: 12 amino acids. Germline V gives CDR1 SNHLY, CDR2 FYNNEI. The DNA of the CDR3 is TGTGCCAGCACCACGACAGGGAGGGAGCAGTACTTC. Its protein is CASTTTGREQYF.

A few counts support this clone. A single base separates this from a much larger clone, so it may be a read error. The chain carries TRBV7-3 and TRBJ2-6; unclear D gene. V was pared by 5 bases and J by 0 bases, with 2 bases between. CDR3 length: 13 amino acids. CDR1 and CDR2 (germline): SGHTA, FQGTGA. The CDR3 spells CASSVSGANVLTF. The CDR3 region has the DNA TGTGCCAGCAGCGTCTCTGGGGCCAACGTCCTGACTTTC. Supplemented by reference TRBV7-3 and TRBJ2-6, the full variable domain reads GAGVSQTPSNKVTEKGKYVELRCDPISGHTALYWYRQSLGQGPEFLIYFQGTGAADDSGLPNDRFFAVRPEGSVSTLKIQRTERGDSAVYLCASSVSGANVLTFGAGSRLTVL.

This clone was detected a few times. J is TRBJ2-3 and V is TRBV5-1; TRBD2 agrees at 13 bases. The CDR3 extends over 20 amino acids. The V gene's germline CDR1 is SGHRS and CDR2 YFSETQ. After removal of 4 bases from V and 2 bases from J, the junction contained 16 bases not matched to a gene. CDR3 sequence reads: CASSREQWAGLAGDTDTQYF. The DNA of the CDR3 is TGCGCCAGCAGCCGCGAACAATGGGCAGGACTAGCGGGAGACACAGATACGCAGTATTTT.

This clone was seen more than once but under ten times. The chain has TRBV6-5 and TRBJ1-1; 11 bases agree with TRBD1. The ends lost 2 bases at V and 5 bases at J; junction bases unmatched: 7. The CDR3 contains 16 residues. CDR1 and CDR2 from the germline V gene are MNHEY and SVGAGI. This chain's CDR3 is CASSYDWTGGGTEAFF. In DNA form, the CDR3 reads TGTGCCAGCAGTTACGACTGGACAGGGGGCGGAACTGAAGCTTTCTTT.

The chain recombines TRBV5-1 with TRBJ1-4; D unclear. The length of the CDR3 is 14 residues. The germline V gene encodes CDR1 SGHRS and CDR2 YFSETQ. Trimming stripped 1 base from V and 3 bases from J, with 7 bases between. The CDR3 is CASSLSGSNEKLFF. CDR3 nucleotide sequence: TGCGCCAGCAGCTTGTCCGGTTCTAATGAAAAACTGTTTTTT.

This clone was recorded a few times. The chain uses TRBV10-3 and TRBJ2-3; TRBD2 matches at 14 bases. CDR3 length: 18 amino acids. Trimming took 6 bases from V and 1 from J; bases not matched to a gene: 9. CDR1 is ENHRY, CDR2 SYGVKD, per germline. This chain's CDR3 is CAISGTSGSYSGTDTQYF. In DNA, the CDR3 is TGTGCCATCAGCGGGACTAGCGGGAGTTACAGTGGCACAGATACGCAGTATTTT.

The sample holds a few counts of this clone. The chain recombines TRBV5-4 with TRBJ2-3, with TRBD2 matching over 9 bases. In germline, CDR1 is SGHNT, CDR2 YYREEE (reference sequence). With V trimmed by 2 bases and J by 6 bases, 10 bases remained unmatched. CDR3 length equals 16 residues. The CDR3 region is CASSLLAGVGADTQYF. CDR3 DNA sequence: TGTGCCAGCAGCTTATTAGCGGGAGTGGGTGCGGATACGCAGTATTTT.

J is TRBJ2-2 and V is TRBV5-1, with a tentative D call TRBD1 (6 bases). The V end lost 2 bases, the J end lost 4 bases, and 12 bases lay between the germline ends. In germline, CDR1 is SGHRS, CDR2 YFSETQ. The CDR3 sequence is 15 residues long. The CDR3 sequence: CASSFLAGATGELFF. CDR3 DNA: TGCGCCAGCAGCTTCCTGGCAGGGGCCACCGGGGAGCTGTTTTTT.

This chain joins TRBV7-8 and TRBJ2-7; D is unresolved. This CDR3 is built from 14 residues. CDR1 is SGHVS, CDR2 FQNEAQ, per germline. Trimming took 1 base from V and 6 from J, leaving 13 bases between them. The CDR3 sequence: CASSLGTTVGEQYF. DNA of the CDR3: TGTGCCAGCAGCTTAGGAACTACTGTGGGCGAGCAGTACTTC.

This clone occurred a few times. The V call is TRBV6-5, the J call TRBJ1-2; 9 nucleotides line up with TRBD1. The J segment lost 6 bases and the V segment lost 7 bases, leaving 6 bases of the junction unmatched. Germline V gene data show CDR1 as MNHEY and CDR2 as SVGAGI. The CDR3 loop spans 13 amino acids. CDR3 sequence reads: CASITGGADGYTF. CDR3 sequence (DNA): TGTGCCAGCATTACAGGGGGCGCCGATGGCTACACCTTC.

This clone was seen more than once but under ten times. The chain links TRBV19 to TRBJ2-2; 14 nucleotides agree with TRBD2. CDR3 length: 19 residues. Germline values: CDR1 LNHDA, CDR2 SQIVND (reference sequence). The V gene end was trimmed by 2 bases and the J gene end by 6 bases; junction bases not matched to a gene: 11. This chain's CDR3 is CASSITAWGLAGASGELFF. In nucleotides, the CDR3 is TGTGCCAGTAGTATAACGGCTTGGGGACTAGCGGGAGCGTCCGGGGAGCTGTTTTTT.

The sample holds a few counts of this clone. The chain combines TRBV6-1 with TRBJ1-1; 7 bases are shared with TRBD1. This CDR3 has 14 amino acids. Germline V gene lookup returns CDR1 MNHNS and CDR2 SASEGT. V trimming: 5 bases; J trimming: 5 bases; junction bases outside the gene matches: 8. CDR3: CASSLETGRTEAFF. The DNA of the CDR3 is TGTGCCAGCAGTTTGGAGACAGGGCGGACTGAAGCTTTCTTT.